The 25 T cell receptor beta chains given below trace back to one sample, sequenced in a study of STAT3 mutations in large granular lymphocyte leukemia. Assay used: immunoSEQ multiplex PCR; TCRdb lists only in-frame clones, some missing. This table has more than 9,500 clones, about 78% appearing once. Study findings and constraints: At least one immunodominant TCR beta clonotype appeared in every T-cell large granular lymphocyte leukemia patient.

The antigens for these receptors are not known. Source material: peripheral blood mononuclear cells. The receptor source for this set is a man aged 55-75 years with T-cell large granular lymphocyte leukemia. Some clones in this sample may be carry-over from other donors' samples.

The chain is built from TRBV5-1 and TRBJ1-3; D is perhaps TRBD1 (5 bases). Germline CDR1 SGHRS, CDR2 YFSETQ. This CDR3 is built from 15 residues. V was shortened by 0 bases and J by 0 bases, with 7 bases between the two germline ends. The CDR3, as DNA: TGCGCCAGCAGCTTGGACAGGAGCTCTGGAAACACCATATATTTT. It is translated as CASSLDRSSGNTIYF. The full variable domain, with the rest looked up from reference TRBV5-1 and TRBJ1-3, is KAGVTQTPRYLIKTRGQQVTLSCSPISGHRSVSWYQQTPGQGLQFLFEYFSETQRNKGNFPGRFSGRQFSNSRSEMNVSTLELGDSALYLCASSLDRSSGNTIYFGEGSWLTVV.

The chain joins TRBV18 to TRBJ2-2; 12 nucleotides align to TRBD2. From germline, CDR1 is KGHSH and CDR2 LQKENI. The CDR3 is made up of 17 amino acids. With V trimmed by 1 base and J by 4 bases, 4 bases remained unmatched. The CDR3 spells CASSPRLAGEGTGELFF. DNA of the CDR3: TGTGCCAGCTCACCACGACTAGCGGGAGAGGGCACCGGGGAGCTGTTTTTT.

V usage is TRBV5-1 and J usage is TRBJ2-7; a possible D gene is TRBD2 (5 bases). Germline loops: CDR1 SGHRS, CDR2 YFSETQ. Trimming took off 4 bases at V and 5 bases at J, with 10 bases between the two ends. This CDR3 is built from 12 residues. The CDR3 loop is CASSPSGNEQYF. The CDR3 DNA reads as TGCGCCAGCAGCCCCTCCGGGAACGAGCAGTACTTC.

The chain uses TRBV7-9 and TRBJ1-1, with 8 positions matching TRBD1. CDR3 size: 14 residues. J lost 4 bases, V lost 6 bases, and 7 bases had no gene match. Germline assignment: CDR1 SEHNR and CDR2 FQNEAQ (reference sequence). The CDR3 region is CASSFWTGSTEAFF. CDR3 nucleotide sequence: TGTGCCAGCAGTTTTTGGACAGGGTCCACTGAAGCTTTCTTT.

This chain connects TRBV19 to TRBJ2-1, with D maybe TRBD1 (5 bases). The V and J ends lost 10 bases and 0 bases respectively, with 16 bases between them. Germline V gives CDR1 LNHDA, CDR2 SQIVND (reference sequence). The CDR3 has 15 residues. CDR3 protein: CATTVAVSSYNEQFF. CDR3 nucleotide sequence: TGTGCCACGACAGTTGCAGTTAGCTCCTACAATGAGCAGTTCTTC.

This clone was found a few times. V and J are TRBV5-1 and TRBJ2-2; perhaps TRBD1 as D (6 bases). The V gene's germline CDR1 is SGHRS and CDR2 YFSETQ. Trimming took 0 bases from V and 2 from J, leaving 8 bases between them. The length of the CDR3 is 15 residues. The CDR3 reads CASSLGTANTGELFF. The CDR3 DNA is TGCGCCAGCAGCTTGGGGACAGCAAACACCGGGGAGCTGTTTTTT.

The CDR3, as DNA: TGTGCCAGCAGCCAGACCTCAGGCTTCAATGAGCAGTTCTTC. It is translated as CASSQTSGFNEQFF. This chain links TRBV7-9 with TRBJ2-1; D is uncertain. Germline V lookup: CDR1 SEHNR, CDR2 FQNEAQ (reference sequence). The CDR3 has 14 amino acids. V lost 5 bases and J lost 6, with 14 bases in between.

This clone was seen more than once but under ten times. The rearrangement links TRBV19 to TRBJ1-5; 10 bases are a match to TRBD1. Germline assignment: CDR1 LNHDA and CDR2 SQIVND (reference sequence). The CDR3 covers 15 residues. The ends lost 4 bases at V and 6 bases at J; junction bases unmatched: 6. This chain's CDR3 is CASSTPGQGTQPQHF. CDR3 bases: TGTGCCAGTAGTACGCCGGGACAGGGGACTCAGCCCCAGCATTTT. Using reference TRBV19 and TRBJ1-5 for the parts outside the CDR3, the full variable domain is DGGITQSPKYLFRKEGQNVTLSCEQNLNHDAMYWYRQDPGQGLRLIYYSQIVNDFQKGDIAEGYSVSREKKESFPLTVTSAQKNPTAFYLCASSTPGQGTQPQHFGDGTRLSIL.

This sequence joins TRBV7-8 and TRBJ2-2, with 7 nucleotides matching TRBD2. Trimming cost V 6 bases and J 4 bases; bases outside gene matches: 8. The germline gives CDR1 SGHVS, CDR2 FQNEAQ. The CDR3 loop spans 15 amino acids. The CDR3 spells CASRTSGTGTGELFF. As DNA, the CDR3 is TGTGCCAGCAGAACCAGCGGGACGGGCACCGGGGAGCTGTTTTTT.

The chain couples TRBV4-1 to TRBJ1-2; D is uncertain. Germline V gene data show CDR1 as MGHRA and CDR2 as YSYEKL. V lost 4 bases to trimming and J lost 0 bases, with 12 bases between them. The CDR3 runs to 15 residues. The DNA of the CDR3 is TGCGCCAGCAGCCCTGCGCCCGGGGCTAACTATGGCTACACCTTC. It yields the protein CASSPAPGANYGYTF.

The V and J genes are TRBV18 and TRBJ2-7; 9 positions agree with TRBD1. Germline CDR1 KGHSH, CDR2 LQKENI. V was pared by 4 bases and J by 3 bases, with 4 bases of the junction left unmatched. The CDR3 is 14 amino acids. This CDR3 is CASSQTGGNYEQYF. The CDR3 bases are TGTGCCAGCTCACAGACAGGGGGAAACTACGAGCAGTACTTC.

J is TRBJ1-2 and V is TRBV7-9; 9 bases line up with TRBD1. Germline CDR1 reads SEHNR; CDR2 reads FQNEAQ (reference sequence). V was pared by 5 bases and J by 12 bases, with 19 bases of the junction left unmatched. This CDR3 has 16 amino acids. The CDR3 is CASSPTASRTGDSNTF. Written as DNA, the CDR3 is TGTGCCAGCAGCCCTACCGCTTCGCGGACAGGGGATAGTAACACCTTC.

The rearrangement joins TRBV6-1 to TRBJ2-4; 7 bases map to TRBD1. In germline, CDR1 is MNHNS, CDR2 SASEGT. The CDR3 runs 18 residues. V was pared by 3 bases and J by 4 bases, with 15 bases of the junction left unmatched. This CDR3 is CASSESRTGGPTKNIQYF. CDR3 nucleotides: TGTGCCAGCAGTGAGTCCCGGACAGGTGGTCCTACTAAAAACATTCAGTACTTC.

The genes are TRBV9 and TRBJ1-1; no definite D call. Germline V CDR1 and CDR2: SGDLS, YYNGEE. This CDR3 has 13 residues. The V end was cut by 0 bases, the J end by 3 bases, with 6 bases between. The CDR3 here is CASSVGDDTEAFF. CDR3 coding DNA: TGTGCCAGCAGCGTAGGAGACGACACTGAAGCTTTCTTT.

The chain carries TRBV18 and TRBJ2-3; maybe TRBD1 (6 bases). The CDR3 runs to 13 residues. Germline V gene sequence: CDR1 KGHSH, CDR2 LQKENI. Trimming removed 0 bases from V and 8 bases from J, with 9 bases in between. In DNA form, the CDR3 reads TGTGCCAGCTCACCACCGGGACAAGGTACGCAGTATTTT. Amino acids: CASSPPGQGTQYF.

This clone has a single count. Here the CDR3 DNA reads TGTGCCAGCAGCTTAACGCTCAGTACTTTACTTAACAATGAGCAGTTCTTC. This gives the protein CASSLTLSTLLNNEQFF. The chain has TRBV7-6 and TRBJ2-1; D is ambiguous. The germline gives CDR1 SGHVS, CDR2 FNYEAQ. The CDR3 is 17 residues long. V shed 2 bases and J shed 5 bases, with 19 bases lying between them.

V usage is TRBV30 and J usage is TRBJ1-5; D is undetermined. CDR1 and CDR2 (germline): GTSNPN, SVGIG (reference sequence). V lost 2 bases to trimming and J lost 1 base, with 12 bases between them. The CDR3 is 15 residues long. This CDR3 is CAWSWRGSSNQPQHF. In DNA, the CDR3 is TGTGCCTGGAGTTGGAGAGGGTCGAGCAATCAGCCCCAGCATTTT.

This clone was observed a few times. V usage is TRBV19 and J usage is TRBJ2-3, with D hard to call. There are 13 residues in the CDR3. The germline gives CDR1 LNHDA, CDR2 SQIVND (reference sequence). V was trimmed by 3 bases and J by 4 bases, leaving 8 bases between them. CDR3 nucleotide sequence: TGTGCCAGTAGTATCCCCGGTTCAGATACGCAGTATTTT. Amino acids: CASSIPGSDTQYF.

V is TRBV18 and J is TRBJ2-3, with a possible D match to TRBD2 (5 bases). V was clipped by 3 bases and J by 0 bases, with 7 bases between them. Germline V lookup: CDR1 KGHSH, CDR2 LQKENI. The CDR3 has 14 amino acids. CDR3 residues: CASSPDSSTDTQYF. Written as DNA, the CDR3 is TGTGCCAGCTCACCGGACTCTAGCACAGATACGCAGTATTTT.

The chain carries TRBV6-5 and TRBJ1-3; D call uncertain. The CDR3 contains 14 residues. The V gene lost 4 bases and the J gene lost 0 bases, with 7 bases spanning the gap. Germline assignment: CDR1 MNHEY and CDR2 SVGAGI. The CDR3: CASSSRVSGNTIYF. DNA of the CDR3: TGTGCCAGCAGTTCAAGGGTCTCTGGAAACACCATATATTTT.

This rearrangement joins TRBV6-1 to TRBJ2-7; 10 positions agree with TRBD1. Germline-derived CDR1 and CDR2 are MNHNS and SASEGT. Trimming cost V 6 bases and J 5 bases; bases outside gene matches: 4. The CDR3 extends over 13 amino acids. The CDR3 loop reads CASSRDRGDEQYF. CDR3 nucleotides: TGTGCCAGCAGCCGGGACAGGGGCGACGAGCAGTACTTC.

The chain employs TRBV27 and TRBJ2-7, with D possibly matching TRBD2 (5 bases). The V gene's germline CDR1 is MNHEY and CDR2 SMNVEV (reference sequence). CDR3 size: 14 residues. Deletions cut 5 bases from V and 0 bases from J, with 11 bases between. The CDR3 here is CASSPRRGSYEQYF. CDR3 coding DNA: TGTGCCAGCAGTCCCCGTCGGGGCTCCTACGAGCAGTACTTC.

This clone has a handful of counts. The V call is TRBV7-2, the J call TRBJ2-7; D is uncertain. The CDR3 totals 14 residues. Germline V gives CDR1 SGHTA, CDR2 FQGNSA. The V and J ends lost 2 bases and 2 bases respectively, with 10 bases between them. The CDR3 DNA follows: TGTGCCAGCAGCTTAATTGGCCTAACCTACGAGCAGTACTTC. It specifies CASSLIGLTYEQYF.

This clone was picked up one time. The J gene is TRBJ2-4, the V gene TRBV30, with D unresolved. CDR1 and CDR2 (germline): GTSNPN, SVGIG (reference sequence). V lost 2 bases and J lost 2, with 13 bases in between. The CDR3 is 15 residues long. The CDR3 reads CAWSPMGQSKNIQYF. As DNA, the CDR3 is TGTGCCTGGAGTCCCATGGGCCAGTCCAAAAACATTCAGTACTTC.

This clone is medium-sized. This chain connects TRBV27 to TRBJ2-5, with 9 positions matching TRBD2. CDR3 length: 15 amino acids. In germline, CDR1 is MNHEY, CDR2 SMNVEV (reference sequence). V gave up 3 bases and J gave up 0 bases; unmatched junction bases: 2. The DNA for the CDR3 is TGTGCCAGCAGTTTGGCGGGGGGGTACCAAGAGACCCAGTACTTC. This translates into CASSLAGGYQETQYF.